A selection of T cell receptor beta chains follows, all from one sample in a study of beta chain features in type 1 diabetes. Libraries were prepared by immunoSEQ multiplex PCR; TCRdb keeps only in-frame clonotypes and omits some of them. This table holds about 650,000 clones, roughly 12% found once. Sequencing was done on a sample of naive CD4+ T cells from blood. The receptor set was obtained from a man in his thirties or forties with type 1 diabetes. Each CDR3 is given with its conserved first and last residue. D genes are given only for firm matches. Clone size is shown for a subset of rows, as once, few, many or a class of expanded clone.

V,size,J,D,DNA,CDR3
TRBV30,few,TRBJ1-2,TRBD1,TGTGCCTGGAGTGGGACAGGGGTTGACTATGGCTACACCTTC,CAWSGTGVDYGYTF
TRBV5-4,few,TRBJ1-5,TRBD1,TGTGCCAGCAGCTTGGCAGGGGGAGGAAACCAGCATTTT,CASSLAGGGNQHF
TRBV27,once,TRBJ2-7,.,TGTGCCAGCACCCCTGGGTCCGGAGTCTACGAGCAGTACTTC,CASTPGSGVYEQYF
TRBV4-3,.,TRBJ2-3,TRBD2,TGCGCCAGCAGCATGGGACTGGCGGGGGTGGATACGCAGTATTTT,CASSMGLAGVDTQYF
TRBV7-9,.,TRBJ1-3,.,TGTGCCAGCAGCTTAACAGTCTCTGGAAACACCATATATTTT,CASSLTVSGNTIYF
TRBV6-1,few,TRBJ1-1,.,TGTGCCAGCAGTGTCCACAGGGAAGACACTGAAGCTTTCTTT,CASSVHREDTEAFF
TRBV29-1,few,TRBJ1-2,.,TGCAGCGTTGTGAGTAGGAACTATGGCTACACCTTC,CSVVSRNYGYTF
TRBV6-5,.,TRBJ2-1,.,TGTGCCAGCAGTTACGGCCCTCACAATGAGCAGTTCTTC,CASSYGPHNEQFF
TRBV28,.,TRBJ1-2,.,TGTGCCAGCAGGAGGACTGGCTATGGCTACACCTTC,CASRRTGYGYTF
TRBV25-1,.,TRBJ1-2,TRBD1,TGTGCCAGCAGTGAATGGGCAGGGGGAGACTATGGCTACACCTTC,CASSEWAGGDYGYTF
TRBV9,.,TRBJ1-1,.,TGTGCCAGCAGCGCCCCAGGGAGGCCTGAAGCTTTCTTT,CASSAPGRPEAFF
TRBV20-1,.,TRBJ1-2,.,TGCAGTGCTAGAGAGGGAGGCTACACCTTC,CSAREGGYTF
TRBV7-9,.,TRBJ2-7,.,TGTGCCACCGCCCGGGCAGGTGATCTCTACGAGCAGTACTTC,CATARAGDLYEQYF
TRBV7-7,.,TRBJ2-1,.,TGTGCTAGCAGCTTAGTGGCCAGTCCCCCCTACAATGAGCAGTTCTTC,CASSLVASPPYNEQFF
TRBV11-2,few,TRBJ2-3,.,TGTGCCAGCAGAAGTTACACAGATACGCAGTATTTT,CASRSYTDTQYF
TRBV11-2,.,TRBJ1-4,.,TGTGCCAGCAGCTTAGATCGGGGAACGGAACTGTTTTTT,CASSLDRGTELFF
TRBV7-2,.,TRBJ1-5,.,TGTGCCAGCAGCCCCCGACAGGCCAATCAGCCCCAGCATTTT,CASSPRQANQPQHF
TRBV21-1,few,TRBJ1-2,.,TGTGCCAGCAGCAAAGGAATCGCTTCGAACGGTGGCTACACCTTC,CASSKGIASNGGYTF
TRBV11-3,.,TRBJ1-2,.,TGTGCCAGCAGCTTAGATCCCTGGACAGCAGAGTACACCTTC,CASSLDPWTAEYTF
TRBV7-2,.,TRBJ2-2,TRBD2,TGTGCCAGCAGCTCGCTAGCGGGGGCCACCGGGGAGCTGTTTTTT,CASSSLAGATGELFF
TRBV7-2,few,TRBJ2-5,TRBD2,TGTGCCAGCATCCTTAGGTCAAGCGGGGGGGCCCAAGAGACCCAGTACTTC,CASILRSSGGAQETQYF
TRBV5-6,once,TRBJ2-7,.,TGTGCCAGCAGCTTAACCCATTACGAGCAGTACTTC,CASSLTHYEQYF
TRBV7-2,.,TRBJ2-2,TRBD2,TGTGCCAGCAGCGAAGTCGGGGGGTACGCCGGGGAGCTGTTTTTT,CASSEVGGYAGELFF